The clone carrying this T cell receptor beta chain was counted between two and nine times. The entry originates in a study of memory CD4+ T cells and cytomegalovirus serostatus. This table comes from immunoSEQ multiplex PCR, and its TCRdb copy is limited to in-frame clones, with some not included. The sample records roughly 40,000 clones, around 84% being singletons. The sort gate was single viable CD3+CD4+CD8-CD45RO+ cells for memory CD4+ T cells. The CDR3 has 17 amino acids. With V trimmed by 5 bases and J by 2 bases, 7 bases remained unmatched. CDR1 is SGHTA and CDR2 is FQGTGA in the germline V gene.

This TCR derives from an adult in good health and CMV-seronegative. Sequencing was done on a sample of memory CD4+ T cells from blood. V gene TRBV7-3 combines with J gene TRBJ2-2; 11 bases agree with TRBD2. As DNA, the CDR3 is TGTGCCAGCAGCCAACGGGGACTAGCGGTAAACACCGGGGAGCTGTTTTTT. Its protein product is CASSQRGLAVNTGELFF.